This T cell receptor beta chain stems from a study of breast tumors, draining lymph nodes, adjacent tissues. General study points: That most tumor T cells come from lymph nodes remained unproven. Luminal-like breast cancer showed significantly greater tumor-nontumor repertoire similarity than basal-like breast cancer did. Tumor repertoires ranked between lymph nodes and nontumor tissue in diversity, with V and J gene preferences.

Breast cancer patients provided tissue from their axillary draining lymph nodes. Germline values: CDR1 ENHRY, CDR2 SYGVKD. Trimming removed 6 bases from V and 7 bases from J; junction bases left unmatched: 8. The CDR3 is 16 amino acids. TCRdb itself ran the multiplex PCR reads through MiXCR, one entry per CDR3 protein. This sample carries 85,000 to 120,000 distinct CDR3 sequences, under 40% of them seen once, and the ten largest clones take approximately 5.2%. Worth noting for this clonotype: Its specificity is not known.

The material sequenced was axillary lymph node tissue. The receptor was derived from a female donor with breast cancer. Some clones in this sample may be carry-over from other donors' samples. V is TRBV10-3 and J is TRBJ2-1, with 14 bases aligning to TRBD2. This chain's CDR3 is CAISGLAGGLGNEQFF. Here the CDR3 DNA reads TGTGCCATCAGCGGACTAGCGGGAGGATTAGGGAATGAGCAGTTCTTC.